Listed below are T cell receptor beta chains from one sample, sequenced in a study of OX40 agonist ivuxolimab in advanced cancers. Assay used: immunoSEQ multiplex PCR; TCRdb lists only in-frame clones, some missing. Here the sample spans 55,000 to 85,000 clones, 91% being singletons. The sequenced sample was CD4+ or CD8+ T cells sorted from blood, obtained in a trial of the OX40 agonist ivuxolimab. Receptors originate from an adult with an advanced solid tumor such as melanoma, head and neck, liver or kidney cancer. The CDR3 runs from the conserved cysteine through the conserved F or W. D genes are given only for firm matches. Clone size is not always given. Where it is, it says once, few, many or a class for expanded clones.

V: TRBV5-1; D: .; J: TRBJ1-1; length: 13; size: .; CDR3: CASSSTLDMEAFF; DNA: TGCGCCAGCAGCTCCACCCTGGATATGGAAGCTTTCTTT
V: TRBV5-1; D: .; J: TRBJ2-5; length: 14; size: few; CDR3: CASSLDSVQETQYF; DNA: TGCGCCAGCAGCTTGGATTCGGTCCAAGAGACCCAGTACTTC
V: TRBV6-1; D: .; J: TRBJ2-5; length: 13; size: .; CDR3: CASSTTGGKTQYF; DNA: TGTGCCAGCAGCACGACAGGTGGGAAGACCCAGTACTTC
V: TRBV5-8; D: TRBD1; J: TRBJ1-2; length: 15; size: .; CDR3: CASSLGTGGYYGYTF; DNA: TGTGCCAGCAGCTTAGGGACAGGGGGTTACTATGGCTACACCTTC
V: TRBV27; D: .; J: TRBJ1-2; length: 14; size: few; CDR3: CASRQDSPDYGYTF; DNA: TGTGCCAGCAGACAGGACAGTCCCGACTATGGCTACACCTTC
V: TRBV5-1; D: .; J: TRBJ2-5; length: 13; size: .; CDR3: CASSLRDFGTQYF; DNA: TGCGCCAGCAGCTTGCGGGATTTCGGGACCCAGTACTTC
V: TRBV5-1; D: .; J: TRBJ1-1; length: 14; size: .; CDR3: CASSSDTLNTEAFF; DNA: TGCGCCAGCAGCTCGGACACCCTGAACACTGAAGCTTTCTTT
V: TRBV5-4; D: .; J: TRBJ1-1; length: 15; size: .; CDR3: CASSLAQERHTEAFF; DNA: TGTGCCAGCAGCTTGGCCCAGGAAAGACACACTGAAGCTTTCTTT
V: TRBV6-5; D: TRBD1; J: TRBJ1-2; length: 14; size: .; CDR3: CASSRTGRDYGYTF; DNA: TGTGCCAGCAGTCGGACAGGCCGGGACTATGGCTACACCTTC
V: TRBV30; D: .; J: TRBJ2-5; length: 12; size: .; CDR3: CAWSPSSETQYF; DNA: TGTGCCTGGAGCCCCTCCTCAGAGACCCAGTACTTC
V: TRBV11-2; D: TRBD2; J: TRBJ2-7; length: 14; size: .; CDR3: CASRSSGAGYEQYF; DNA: TGTGCCAGCAGATCCAGCGGGGCTGGCTACGAGCAGTACTTC
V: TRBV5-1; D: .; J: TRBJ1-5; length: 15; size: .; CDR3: CASSLTGNWNQPQHF; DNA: TGCGCCAGCAGCTTAACAGGGAATTGGAATCAGCCCCAGCATTTT
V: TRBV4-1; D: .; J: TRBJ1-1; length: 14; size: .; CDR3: CASSEGPLNTEAFF; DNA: TGCGCCAGCAGCGAAGGTCCACTGAACACTGAAGCTTTCTTT
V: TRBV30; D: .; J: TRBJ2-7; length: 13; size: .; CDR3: CAWSRTATYEQYF; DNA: TGTGCCTGGAGCCGGACAGCAACCTACGAGCAGTACTTC
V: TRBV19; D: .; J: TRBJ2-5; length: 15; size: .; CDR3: CASSPKSRGAETQYF; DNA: TGTGCCAGTAGCCCAAAGTCCCGGGGGGCGGAGACCCAGTACTTC
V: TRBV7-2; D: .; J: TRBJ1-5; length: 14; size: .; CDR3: CASSLGGGRQPQHF; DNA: TGTGCCAGCAGCTTAGGGGGGGGCCGACAGCCCCAGCATTTT
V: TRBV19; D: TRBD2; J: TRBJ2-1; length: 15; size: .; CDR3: CASSLGLAHRPEQFF; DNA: TGTGCCAGTAGTCTTGGACTAGCACACAGACCGGAGCAGTTCTTC
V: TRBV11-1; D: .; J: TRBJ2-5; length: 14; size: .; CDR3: CASSPRGVQETQYF; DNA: TGTGCCAGCAGCCCCAGGGGGGTCCAAGAGACCCAGTACTTC
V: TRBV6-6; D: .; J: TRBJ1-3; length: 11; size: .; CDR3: CASSNVNTIYF; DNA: TGTGCCAGCAGTAACGTAAACACCATATATTTT
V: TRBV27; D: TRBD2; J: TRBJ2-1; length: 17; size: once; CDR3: CASSPALSGRNYNEQFF; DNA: TGTGCCAGCAGCCCGGCACTGAGCGGGAGGAACTACAATGAGCAGTTCTTC
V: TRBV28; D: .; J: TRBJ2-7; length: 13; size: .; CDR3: CASSNPTLVEQYF; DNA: TGTGCCAGCAGTAATCCCACCTTGGTCGAGCAGTACTTC
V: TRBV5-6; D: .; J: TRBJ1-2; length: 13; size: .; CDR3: CASRQGRTAGYTF; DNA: TGTGCCAGCAGACAGGGACGGACAGCTGGCTACACCTTC
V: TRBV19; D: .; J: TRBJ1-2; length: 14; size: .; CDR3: CASSIWTGAGGYTF; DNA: TGTGCCAGTAGTATTTGGACGGGGGCTGGTGGCTACACCTTC
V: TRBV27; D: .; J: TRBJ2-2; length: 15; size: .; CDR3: CASSPRQGGSGELFF; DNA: TGTGCCAGCAGTCCGCGACAGGGAGGGTCCGGGGAGCTGTTTTTT
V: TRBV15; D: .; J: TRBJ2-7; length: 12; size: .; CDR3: CATSRGDSEQYF; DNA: TGTGCCACCAGCAGAGGCGACTCCGAGCAGTACTTC
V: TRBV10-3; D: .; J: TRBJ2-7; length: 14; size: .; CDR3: CAISESTGPLEQYF; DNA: TGTGCCATCAGTGAGTCGACAGGACCCCTGGAGCAGTACTTC
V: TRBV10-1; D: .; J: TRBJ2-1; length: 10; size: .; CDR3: CASGENEQFF; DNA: TGCGCCAGCGGAGAAAATGAGCAGTTCTTC
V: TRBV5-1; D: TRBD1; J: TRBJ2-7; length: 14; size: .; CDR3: CASSLGDRAYEQYF; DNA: TGCGCCAGCAGCTTGGGGGACAGGGCCTACGAGCAGTACTTC
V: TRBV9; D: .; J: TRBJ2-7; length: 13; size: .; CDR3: CASSEGPQTEQYF; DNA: TGTGCCAGCAGCGAGGGACCACAAACGGAGCAGTACTTC
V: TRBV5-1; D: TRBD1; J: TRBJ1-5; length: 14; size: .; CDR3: CASSLEGAHQPQHF; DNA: TGCGCCAGCAGCTTGGAGGGGGCTCATCAGCCCCAGCATTTT
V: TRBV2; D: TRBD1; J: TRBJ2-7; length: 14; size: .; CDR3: CASTRTGPSYEQYF; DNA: TGTGCCAGCACCCGGACAGGGCCTTCCTACGAGCAGTACTTC
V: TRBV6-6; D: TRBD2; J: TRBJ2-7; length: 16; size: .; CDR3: CASSGRTSGSTYEQYF; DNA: TGTGCCAGCAGTGGTAGGACTAGCGGGAGCACCTACGAGCAGTACTTC
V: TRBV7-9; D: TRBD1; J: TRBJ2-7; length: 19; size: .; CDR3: CASSFDQALWGQVPYEQYF; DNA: TGTGCCAGCAGCTTTGACCAGGCATTGTGGGGACAGGTTCCCTACGAGCAGTACTTC
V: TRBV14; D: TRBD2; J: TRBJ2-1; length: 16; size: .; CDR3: CASSRQGLVFHNEQFF; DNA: TGTGCCAGCAGCCGCCAGGGACTAGTTTTCCACAATGAGCAGTTCTTC
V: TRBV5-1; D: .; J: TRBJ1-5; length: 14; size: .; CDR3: CASSLADRSQPQHF; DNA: TGCGCCAGCAGCTTGGCAGACAGGAGTCAGCCCCAGCATTTT
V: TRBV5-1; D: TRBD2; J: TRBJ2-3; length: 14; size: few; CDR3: CASSLAAGGDTQYF; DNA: TGCGCCAGCAGCTTGGCAGCGGGAGGAGATACGCAGTATTTT
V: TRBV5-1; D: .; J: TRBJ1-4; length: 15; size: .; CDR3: CASSLVGGSNEKLFF; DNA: TGCGCCAGCAGCTTGGTCGGGGGCAGTAATGAAAAACTGTTTTTT
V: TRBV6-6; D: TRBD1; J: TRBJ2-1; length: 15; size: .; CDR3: CASRRPGQGINEQFF; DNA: TGTGCCAGCAGAAGACCGGGACAGGGGATTAATGAGCAGTTCTTC